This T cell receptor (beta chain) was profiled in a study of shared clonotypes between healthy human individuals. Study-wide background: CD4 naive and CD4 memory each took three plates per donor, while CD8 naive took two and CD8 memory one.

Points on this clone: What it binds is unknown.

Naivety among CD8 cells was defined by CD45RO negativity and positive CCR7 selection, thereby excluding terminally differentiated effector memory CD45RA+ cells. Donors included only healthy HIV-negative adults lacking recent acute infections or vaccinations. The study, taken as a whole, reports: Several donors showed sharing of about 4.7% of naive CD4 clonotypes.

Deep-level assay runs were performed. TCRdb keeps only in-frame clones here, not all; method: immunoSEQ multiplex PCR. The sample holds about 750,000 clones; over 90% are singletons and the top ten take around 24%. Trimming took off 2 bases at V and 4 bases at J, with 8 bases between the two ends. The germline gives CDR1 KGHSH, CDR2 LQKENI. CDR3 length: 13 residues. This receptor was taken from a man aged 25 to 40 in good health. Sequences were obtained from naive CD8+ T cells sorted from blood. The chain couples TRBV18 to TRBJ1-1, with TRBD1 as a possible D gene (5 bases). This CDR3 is CASSPGDGTEAFF. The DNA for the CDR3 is TGTGCCAGCTCACCAGGGGACGGCACTGAAGCTTTCTTT.